Sequencing of this T cell receptor (beta chain) was carried out in a study of a mutant IDH1 vaccine in newly diagnosed glioma (dated by TCRdb to the early 2020s). About the investigation overall: Eight vaccinations were administered to patients in weeks 1, 3, 5, 7, 11, 15, 19 and 23, corresponding to visits V03 through V10. Peripheral blood samples were drawn at six visits, namely V03 (baseline), V05, V07, V10, V12 and V13. Prior to enrollment, patients had been given standard therapy consisting of radiotherapy alone, temozolomide alone, or radiochemotherapy with temozolomide, with the combination given to most patients. For exploratory analyses, longitudinal TCRB deep sequencing was carried out in about two dozen treated patients wherever samples were available. Of the 32 patients who were treated, about 62% were male and approximately 40% were female, and the mean age was around 41 years. Vaccination was initiated 4-6 weeks after radiotherapy alone, or concurrently with temozolomide cycles in the chemotherapy-containing groups.

Deletion took 2 bases off V and 5 bases off J, with a span of 9 bases between the germline ends. CDR1 and CDR2 are drawn from the germline V gene: MNHEY, SVGAGI. From the cysteine up to the phenylalanine, the CDR3 has a length of 13 residues. The entry retains the CDR3 DNA only, 39 bases that are in frame from base 1. Concerning this clone itself: Its antigen remains undetermined. Base quality data are lacking; no much larger clone is found one base away.

In light of the paper, this sample's time point label describes: week 23, last vaccination. Each vaccine dose was 300 ug of a 20-mer mutant IDH1 peptide in Montanide, given subcutaneously with topical imiquimod. Newly diagnosed WHO grade 3 or 4 IDH1-mutant astrocytomas showing loss of nuclear ATRX were present in the donors. The samples were drawn from NOA16, a multicentre, single-arm, open-label phase I trial in Germany that tested a mutant IDH1 peptide vaccine in humans for the first time. The DNeasy Blood and Tissue Kit was used to extract genomic DNA from EDTA blood for TCRB sequencing. The research as a whole found: Immune responses induced by the vaccine were seen in around 93% of patients across multiple MHC alleles. Changes in the top peripheral T cell clonotypes picked up by TCRB sequencing did not appear to be linked to pseudoprogression. PBMC samples for TCRB deep sequencing were selected based on availability. The authors stated that sample limitations prevented analyses of patient blood samples from being reproduced.

The library was generated by the immunoSEQ multiplex PCR assay. Following the manufacturer's protocol, the hsTCRB Kit was used to amplify rearranged TCR beta chain sequences. An Illumina MiSeq was used to sequence the TCRB libraries. In the original analysis: The proprietary platform of the kit vendor was used for demultiplexing, trimming and gene mapping. TCRdb mirrors the immuneACCESS table, restricted to in-frame sequences. Some clones are absent from its copies; in checked studies, under half trace to an unresolved V gene, and the reason for the others is unknown. V and J calls and clone size come straight from that table; D and trimming were deduced from the DNA. The sample data list 50,000 to 60,000 clones, and roughly 80% of these were observed just once. Jointly, the top ten make up roughly 6% of the sample.

This TCR was recovered from a man between 35 and 55 years old with glioma. This sequence uses TRBV6-5 and TRBJ1-1, and the D gene may be TRBD1, 5 bases matching. The sequencing here drew on PBMCs, taken from a glioma patient whose treatment included an IDH1 peptide vaccine. The nucleotide sequence reads TGTGCCAGCAGTTACGCAGGGTGGACTGAAGCTTTCTTT. It is translated as CASSYAGWTEAFF.